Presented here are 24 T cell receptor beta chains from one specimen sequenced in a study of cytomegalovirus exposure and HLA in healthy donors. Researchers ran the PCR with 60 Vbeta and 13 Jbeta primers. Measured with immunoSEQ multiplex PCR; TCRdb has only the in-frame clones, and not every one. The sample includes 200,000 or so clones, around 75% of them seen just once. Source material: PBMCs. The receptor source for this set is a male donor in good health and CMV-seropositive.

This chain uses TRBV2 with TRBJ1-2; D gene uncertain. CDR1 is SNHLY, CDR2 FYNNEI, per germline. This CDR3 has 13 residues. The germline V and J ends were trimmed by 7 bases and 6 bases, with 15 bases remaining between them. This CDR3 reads CASTPSGRDGYTF. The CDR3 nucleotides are TGTGCCAGCACCCCAAGCGGGCGGGATGGCTACACCTTC.

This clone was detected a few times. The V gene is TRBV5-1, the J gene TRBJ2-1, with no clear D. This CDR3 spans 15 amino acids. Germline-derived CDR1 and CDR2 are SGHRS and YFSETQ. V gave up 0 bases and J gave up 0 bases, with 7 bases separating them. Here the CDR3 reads CASSLDGGSYNEQFF. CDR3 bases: TGCGCCAGCAGCTTGGACGGCGGCTCCTACAATGAGCAGTTCTTC.

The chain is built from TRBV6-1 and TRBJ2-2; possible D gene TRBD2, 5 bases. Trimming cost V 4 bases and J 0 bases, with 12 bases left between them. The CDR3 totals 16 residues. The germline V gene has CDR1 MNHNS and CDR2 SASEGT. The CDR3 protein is CASSVAGLSNTGELFF. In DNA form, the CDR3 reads TGTGCCAGCAGTGTTGCCGGACTTTCGAACACCGGGGAGCTGTTTTTT.

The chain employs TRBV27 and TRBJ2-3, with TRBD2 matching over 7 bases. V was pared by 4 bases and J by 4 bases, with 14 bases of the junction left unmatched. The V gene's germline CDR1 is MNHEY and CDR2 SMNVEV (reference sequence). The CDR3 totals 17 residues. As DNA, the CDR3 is TGTGCCAGCAGTTCTGCTGACGGACTAGGTGATGCAGATACGCAGTATTTT. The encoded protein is CASSSADGLGDADTQYF.

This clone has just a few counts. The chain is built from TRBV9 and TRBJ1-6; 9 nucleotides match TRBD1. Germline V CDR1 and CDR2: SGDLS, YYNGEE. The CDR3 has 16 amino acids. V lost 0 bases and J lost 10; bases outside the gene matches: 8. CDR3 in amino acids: CASSVAGQGRGSPLHF. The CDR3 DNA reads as TGTGCCAGCAGCGTAGCGGGACAGGGAAGAGGATCACCCCTCCACTTT.

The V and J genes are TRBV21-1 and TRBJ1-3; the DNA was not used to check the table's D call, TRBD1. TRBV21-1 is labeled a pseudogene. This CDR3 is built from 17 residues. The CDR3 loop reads CASSKLGQGSPGNTIYF. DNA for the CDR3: TGTGCCAGCAGCAAGCTGGGACAGGGGTCCCCTGGAAACACCATATATTTT.

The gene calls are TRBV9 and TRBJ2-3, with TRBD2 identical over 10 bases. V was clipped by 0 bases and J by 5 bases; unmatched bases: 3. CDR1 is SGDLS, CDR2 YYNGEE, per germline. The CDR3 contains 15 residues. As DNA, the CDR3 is TGTGCCAGCAGCGTAGGCACTAGCGGGAAAGATACGCAGTATTTT. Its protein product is CASSVGTSGKDTQYF.

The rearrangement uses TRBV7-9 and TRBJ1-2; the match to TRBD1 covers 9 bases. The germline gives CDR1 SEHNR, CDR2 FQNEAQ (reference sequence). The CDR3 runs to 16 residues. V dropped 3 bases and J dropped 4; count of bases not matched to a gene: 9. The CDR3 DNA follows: TGTGCCAGCAGCTTGCCCCTAGGACAGGGGTCCTATGGCTACACCTTC. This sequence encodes CASSLPLGQGSYGYTF.

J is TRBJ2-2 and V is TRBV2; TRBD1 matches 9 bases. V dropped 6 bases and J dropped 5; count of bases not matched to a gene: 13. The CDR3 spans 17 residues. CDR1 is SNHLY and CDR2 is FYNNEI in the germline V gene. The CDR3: CASRRTSSGTGTGELFF. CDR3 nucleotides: TGTGCCAGCAGGCGAACGTCGTCAGGGACAGGGACCGGGGAGCTGTTTTTT.

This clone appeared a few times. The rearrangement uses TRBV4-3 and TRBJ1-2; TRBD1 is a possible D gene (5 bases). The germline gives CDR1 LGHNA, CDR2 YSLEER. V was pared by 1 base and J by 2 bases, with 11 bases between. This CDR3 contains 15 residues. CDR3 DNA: TGCGCCAGCAGCCAAGTTCAGGGACTCAACTATGGCTACACCTTC. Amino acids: CASSQVQGLNYGYTF.

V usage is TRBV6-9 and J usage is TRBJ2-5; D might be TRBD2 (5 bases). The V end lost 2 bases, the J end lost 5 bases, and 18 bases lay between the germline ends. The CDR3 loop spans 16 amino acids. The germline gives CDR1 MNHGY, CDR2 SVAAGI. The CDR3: CASSYPQSGVGETQYF. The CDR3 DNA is TGTGCCAGCAGTTATCCTCAGTCCGGGGTCGGCGAGACCCAGTACTTC.

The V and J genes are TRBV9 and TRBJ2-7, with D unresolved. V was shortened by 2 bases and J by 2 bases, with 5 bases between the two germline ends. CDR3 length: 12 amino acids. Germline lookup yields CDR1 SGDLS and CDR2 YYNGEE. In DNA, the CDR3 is TGTGCCAGCAGCGTTGGGCCCTACGAGCAGTACTTC. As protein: CASSVGPYEQYF.

DNA of the CDR3: TGCGCCAGCAGTGACGTTGGGGCCAACGTCCTGACTTTC. This translates into CASSDVGANVLTF. The V and J genes are TRBV10-2 and TRBJ2-6; D gene uncertain. Per the germline V gene, CDR1 is WSHSY and CDR2 is SAAADI. V dropped 3 bases and J dropped 3 bases, with 3 bases sitting between them. The CDR3 runs to 13 residues.

As DNA, the CDR3 is TGTGCCAGCAGCTTTGACAGGGTGGATTATAATTCACCCCTCCACTTT. The encoded protein is CASSFDRVDYNSPLHF. The chain combines TRBV7-2 with TRBJ1-6; 7 nucleotides match TRBD1. Losses at the gene ends were 3 bases for V and 4 bases for J; bases not matched to a gene: 6. The CDR3 covers 16 residues. Germline lookup yields CDR1 SGHTA and CDR2 FQGNSA.

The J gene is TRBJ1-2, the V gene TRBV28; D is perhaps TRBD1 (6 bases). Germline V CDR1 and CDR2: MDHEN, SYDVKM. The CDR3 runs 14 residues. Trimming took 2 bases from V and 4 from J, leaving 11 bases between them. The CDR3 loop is CASSLGDIGYGYTF. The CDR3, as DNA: TGTGCCAGCAGTTTAGGGGACATTGGCTATGGCTACACCTTC.

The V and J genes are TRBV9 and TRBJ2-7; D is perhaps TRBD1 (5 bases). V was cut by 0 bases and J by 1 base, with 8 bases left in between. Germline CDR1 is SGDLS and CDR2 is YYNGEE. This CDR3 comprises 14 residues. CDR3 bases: TGTGCCAGCAGCGTAGCCACAGGATCCTACGAGCAGTACTTC. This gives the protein CASSVATGSYEQYF.

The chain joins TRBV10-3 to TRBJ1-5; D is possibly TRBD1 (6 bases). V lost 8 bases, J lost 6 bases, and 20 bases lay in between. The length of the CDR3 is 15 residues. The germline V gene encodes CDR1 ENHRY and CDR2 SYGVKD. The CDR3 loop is CAISSVDSSPQPQHF. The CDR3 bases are TGTGCCATCTCCTCGGTGGACAGCTCCCCTCAGCCCCAGCATTTT.

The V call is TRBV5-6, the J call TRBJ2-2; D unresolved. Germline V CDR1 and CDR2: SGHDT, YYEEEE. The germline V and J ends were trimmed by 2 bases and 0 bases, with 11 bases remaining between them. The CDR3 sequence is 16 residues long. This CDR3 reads CASSFVWATNTGELFF. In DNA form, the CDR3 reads TGTGCCAGCAGCTTCGTGTGGGCTACGAACACCGGGGAGCTGTTTTTT.

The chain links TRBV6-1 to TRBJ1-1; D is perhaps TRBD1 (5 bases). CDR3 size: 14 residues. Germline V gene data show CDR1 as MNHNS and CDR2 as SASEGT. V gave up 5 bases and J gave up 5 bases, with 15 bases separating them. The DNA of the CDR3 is TGTGCCAGCAGTCCCATGGGGCGACCTACTGAAGCTTTCTTT. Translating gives CASSPMGRPTEAFF.

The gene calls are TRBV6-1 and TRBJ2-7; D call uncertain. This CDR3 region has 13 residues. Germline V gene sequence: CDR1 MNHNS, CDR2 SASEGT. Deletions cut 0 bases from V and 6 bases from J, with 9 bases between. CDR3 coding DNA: TGTGCCAGCAGTGAAGCGGAAGGCGGCGAGCAGTACTTC. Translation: CASSEAEGGEQYF.

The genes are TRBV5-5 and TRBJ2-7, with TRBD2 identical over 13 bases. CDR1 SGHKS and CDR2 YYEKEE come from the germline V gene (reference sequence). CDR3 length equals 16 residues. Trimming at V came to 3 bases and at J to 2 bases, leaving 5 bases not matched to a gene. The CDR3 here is CASSSTSGRPPYEQYF. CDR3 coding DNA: TGTGCCAGCAGCTCGACTAGCGGGAGGCCACCCTACGAGCAGTACTTC.

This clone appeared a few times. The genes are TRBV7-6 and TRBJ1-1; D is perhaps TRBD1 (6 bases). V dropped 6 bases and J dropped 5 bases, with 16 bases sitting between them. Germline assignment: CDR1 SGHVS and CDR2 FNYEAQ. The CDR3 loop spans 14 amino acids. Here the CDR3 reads CASSQGRGVTEAFF. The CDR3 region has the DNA TGTGCCAGCAGTCAAGGCAGGGGAGTTACTGAAGCTTTCTTT.

For the CDR3, the DNA is TGTGCCAGCAATCCCTTGGGACAGGGGGCTGTCGAGCAGTACTTC. This translates into CASNPLGQGAVEQYF. This chain joins TRBV28 and TRBJ2-7; 12 nucleotides match TRBD1. The CDR3 sequence is 15 residues long. The J segment lost 6 bases and the V segment lost 7 bases, leaving 10 bases of the junction unmatched. Germline CDR1 and CDR2: MDHEN and SYDVKM.

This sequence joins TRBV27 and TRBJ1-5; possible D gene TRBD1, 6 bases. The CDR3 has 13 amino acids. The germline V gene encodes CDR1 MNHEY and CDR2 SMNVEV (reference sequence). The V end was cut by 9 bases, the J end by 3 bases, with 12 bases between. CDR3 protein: CARNRAPNQPQHF. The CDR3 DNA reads TGTGCCAGAAACAGGGCCCCCAATCAGCCCCAGCATTTT.